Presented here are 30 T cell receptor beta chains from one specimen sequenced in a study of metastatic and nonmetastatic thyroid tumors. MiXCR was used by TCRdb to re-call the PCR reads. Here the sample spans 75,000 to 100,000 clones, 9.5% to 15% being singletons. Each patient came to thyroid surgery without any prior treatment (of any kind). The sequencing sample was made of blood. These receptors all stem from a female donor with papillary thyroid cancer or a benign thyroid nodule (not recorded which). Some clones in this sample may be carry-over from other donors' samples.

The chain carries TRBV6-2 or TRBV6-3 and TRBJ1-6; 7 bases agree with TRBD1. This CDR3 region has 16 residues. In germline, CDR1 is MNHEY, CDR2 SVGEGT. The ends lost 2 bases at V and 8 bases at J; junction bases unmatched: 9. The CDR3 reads CASSYGTVGFDSPLHF. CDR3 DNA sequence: TGTGCCAGCAGTTACGGGACAGTGGGCTTTGATTCACCCCTCCACTTT.

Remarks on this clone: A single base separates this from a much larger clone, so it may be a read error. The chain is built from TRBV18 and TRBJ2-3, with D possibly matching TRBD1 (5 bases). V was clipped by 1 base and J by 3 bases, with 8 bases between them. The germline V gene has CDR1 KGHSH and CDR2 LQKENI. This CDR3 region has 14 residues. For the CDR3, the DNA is TGTGCCAGCTCACCACAGGGGATAACAGATACGCAGTATTTT. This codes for CASSPQGITDTQYF.

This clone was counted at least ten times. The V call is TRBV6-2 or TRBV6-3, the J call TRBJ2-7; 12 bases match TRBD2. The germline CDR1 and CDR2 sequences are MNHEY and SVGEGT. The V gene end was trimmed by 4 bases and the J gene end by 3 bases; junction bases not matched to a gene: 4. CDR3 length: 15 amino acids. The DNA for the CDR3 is TGTGCCAGCAGTTCCCGACTAGCGGGAGACTACGAGCAGTACTTC. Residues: CASSSRLAGDYEQYF.

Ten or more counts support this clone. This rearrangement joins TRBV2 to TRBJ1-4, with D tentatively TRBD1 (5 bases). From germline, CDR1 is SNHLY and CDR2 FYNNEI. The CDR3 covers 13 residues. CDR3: CATTRGRGEKLFF. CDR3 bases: TGTGCGACTACACGGGGGAGGGGTGAAAAACTGTTTTTT.

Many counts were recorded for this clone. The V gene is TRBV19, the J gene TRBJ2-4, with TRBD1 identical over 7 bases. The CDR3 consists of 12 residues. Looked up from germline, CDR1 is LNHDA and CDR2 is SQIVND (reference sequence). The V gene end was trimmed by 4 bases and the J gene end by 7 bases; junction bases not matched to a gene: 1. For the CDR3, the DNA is TGTGCCAGTAGTAAGGGGGCGAACATTCAGTACTTC. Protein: CASSKGANIQYF.

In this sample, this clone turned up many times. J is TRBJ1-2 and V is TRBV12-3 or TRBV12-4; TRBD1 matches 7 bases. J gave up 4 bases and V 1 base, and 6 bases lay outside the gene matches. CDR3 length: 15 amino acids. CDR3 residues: CASSLGTGIGYGYTF. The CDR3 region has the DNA TGTGCCAGCAGTTTAGGGACAGGTATTGGCTATGGCTACACCTTC.

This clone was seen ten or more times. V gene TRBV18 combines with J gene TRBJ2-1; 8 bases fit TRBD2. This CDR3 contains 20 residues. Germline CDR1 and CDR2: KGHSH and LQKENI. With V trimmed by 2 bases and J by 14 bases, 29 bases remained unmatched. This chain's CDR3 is CASSPNPLRGGEGRGSKEFF. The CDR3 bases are TGTGCCAGCTCACCAAATCCCCTCCGGGGGGGGGAGGGCCGAGGTTCAAAGGAGTTCTTC.

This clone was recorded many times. Here the CDR3 DNA reads TGTGCCAGCAGTCCGGGGGGAGGGGGTTTAGGGCAGTTCTTC. Its protein product is CASSPGGGGLGQFF. This chain joins TRBV6-2 or TRBV6-3 and TRBJ2-1; tentatively, D is TRBD2 (7 bases). V dropped 5 bases and J dropped 12 bases, with 20 bases sitting between them. This CDR3 spans 14 amino acids. In germline, CDR1 is MNHEY, CDR2 SVGEGT.

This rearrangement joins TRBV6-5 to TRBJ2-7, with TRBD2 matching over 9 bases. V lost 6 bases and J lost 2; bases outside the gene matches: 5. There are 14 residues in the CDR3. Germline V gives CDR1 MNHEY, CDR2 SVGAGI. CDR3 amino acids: CASSRLAETYEQYF. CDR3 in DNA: TGTGCCAGCAGCCGACTAGCGGAGACCTACGAGCAGTACTTC.

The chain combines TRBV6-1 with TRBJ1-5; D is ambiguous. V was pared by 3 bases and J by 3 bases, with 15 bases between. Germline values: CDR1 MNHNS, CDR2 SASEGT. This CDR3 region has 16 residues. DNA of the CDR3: TGTGCCAGCAGTGATATCCGGGCCACCAACAATCAGCCCCAGCATTTT. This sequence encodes CASSDIRATNNQPQHF.

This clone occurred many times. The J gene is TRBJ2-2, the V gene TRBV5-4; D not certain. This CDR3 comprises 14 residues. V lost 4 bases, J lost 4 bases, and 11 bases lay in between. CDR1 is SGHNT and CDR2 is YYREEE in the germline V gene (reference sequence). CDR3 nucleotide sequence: TGTGCCAGCAGCAAAGGTTGGGGCACCGGGGAGCTGTTTTTT. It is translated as CASSKGWGTGELFF. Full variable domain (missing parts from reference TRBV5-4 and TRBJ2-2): ETGVTQSPTHLIKTRGQQVTLRCSSQSGHNTVSWYQQALGQGPQFIFQYYREEENGRGNFPPRFSGLQFPNYSSELNVNALELDDSALYLCASSKGWGTGELFFGEGSRLTVL.

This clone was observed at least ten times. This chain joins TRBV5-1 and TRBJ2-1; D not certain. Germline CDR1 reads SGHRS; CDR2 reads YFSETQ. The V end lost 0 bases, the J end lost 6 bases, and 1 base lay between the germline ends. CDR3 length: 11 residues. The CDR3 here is CASSLANEQFF. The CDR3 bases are TGCGCCAGCAGCTTGGCCAATGAGCAGTTCTTC.

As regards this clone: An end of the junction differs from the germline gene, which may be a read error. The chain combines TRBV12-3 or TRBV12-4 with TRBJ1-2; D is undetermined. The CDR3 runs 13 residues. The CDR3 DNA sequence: TGTGCCAGCAGCTTAGCGTTCGGGTCTGGCTACACCTTC. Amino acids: CASSLAFGSGYTF.

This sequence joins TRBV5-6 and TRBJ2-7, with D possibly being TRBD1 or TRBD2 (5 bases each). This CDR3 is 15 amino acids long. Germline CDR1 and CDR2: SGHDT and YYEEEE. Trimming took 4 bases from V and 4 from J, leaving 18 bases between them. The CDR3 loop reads CASSEDTGTLYEQYF. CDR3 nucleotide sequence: TGTGCCAGCAGCGAAGACACCGGGACCCTATACGAGCAGTACTTC.

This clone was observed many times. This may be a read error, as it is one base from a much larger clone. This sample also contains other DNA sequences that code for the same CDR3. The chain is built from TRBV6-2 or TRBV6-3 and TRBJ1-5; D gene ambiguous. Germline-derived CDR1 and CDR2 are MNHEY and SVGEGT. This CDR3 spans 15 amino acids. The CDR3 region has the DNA TGTGCCAGCAACGGACTTGTGGGTAGCAATCAGCCCCAGCATTTC. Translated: CASNGLVGSNQPQHF.

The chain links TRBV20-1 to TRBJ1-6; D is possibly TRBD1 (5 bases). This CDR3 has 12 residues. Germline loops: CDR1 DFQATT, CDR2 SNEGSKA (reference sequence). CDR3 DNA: TGCAGCGGGGGTTCGGGAAATTCACCCCTCCACTTT. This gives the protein CSGGSGNSPLHF.

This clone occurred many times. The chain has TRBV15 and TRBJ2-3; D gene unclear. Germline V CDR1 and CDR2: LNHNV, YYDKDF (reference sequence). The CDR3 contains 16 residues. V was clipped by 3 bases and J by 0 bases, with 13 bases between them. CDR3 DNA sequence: TGTGCCACCAGCAGTGCAGGAAGCCCAAGCACAGATACGCAGTATTTT. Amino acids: CATSSAGSPSTDTQYF.

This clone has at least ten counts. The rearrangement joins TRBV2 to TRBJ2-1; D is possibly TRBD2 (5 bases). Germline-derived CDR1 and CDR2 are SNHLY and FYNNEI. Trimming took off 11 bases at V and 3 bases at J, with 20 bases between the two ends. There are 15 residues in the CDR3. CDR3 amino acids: CAGLLDQRNYNEQFF. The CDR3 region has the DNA TGTGCCGGACTTTTGGACCAGAGAAACTACAATGAGCAGTTCTTC.

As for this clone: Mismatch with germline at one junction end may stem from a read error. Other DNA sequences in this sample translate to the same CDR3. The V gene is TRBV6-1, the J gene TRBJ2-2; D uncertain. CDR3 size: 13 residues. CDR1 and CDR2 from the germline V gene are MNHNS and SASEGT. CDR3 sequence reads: CASTDRHTGELFF. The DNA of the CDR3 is TGTGCCAGCACCGATCGCCACACCGGTGAGCTGTTTTTT.

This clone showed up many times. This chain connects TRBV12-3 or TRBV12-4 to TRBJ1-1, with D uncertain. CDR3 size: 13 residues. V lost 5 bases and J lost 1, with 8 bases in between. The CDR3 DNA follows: TGTGCCAGCAGTCTAAAGGGGAACACTGAAGCTTTCTTT. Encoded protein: CASSLKGNTEAFF.

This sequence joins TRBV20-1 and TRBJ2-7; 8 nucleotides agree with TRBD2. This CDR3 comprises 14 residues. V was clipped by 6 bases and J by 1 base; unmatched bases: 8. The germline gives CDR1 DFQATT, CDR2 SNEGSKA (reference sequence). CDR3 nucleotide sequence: TGCAGTGCCAGAATAGCGGGATCATCCTACGAGCAGTACTTC. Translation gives CSARIAGSSYEQYF.

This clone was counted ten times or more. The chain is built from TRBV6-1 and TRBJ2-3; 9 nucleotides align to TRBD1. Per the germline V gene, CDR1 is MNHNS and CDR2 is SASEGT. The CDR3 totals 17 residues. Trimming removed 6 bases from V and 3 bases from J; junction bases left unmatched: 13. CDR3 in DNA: TGTGCCAGCAGGGGAAAACGACAGGGGGGGAGAACAGATACGCAGTATTTT. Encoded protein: CASRGKRQGGRTDTQYF.

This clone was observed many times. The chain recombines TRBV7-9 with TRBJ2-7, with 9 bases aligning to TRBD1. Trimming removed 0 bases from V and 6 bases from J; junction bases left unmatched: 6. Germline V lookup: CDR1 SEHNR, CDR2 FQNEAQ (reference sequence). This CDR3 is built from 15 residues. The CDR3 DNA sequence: TGTGCCAGCAGCTTAGCCCGGGACAGGGTCCTCGAGCAGTACTTC. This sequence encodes CASSLARDRVLEQYF.

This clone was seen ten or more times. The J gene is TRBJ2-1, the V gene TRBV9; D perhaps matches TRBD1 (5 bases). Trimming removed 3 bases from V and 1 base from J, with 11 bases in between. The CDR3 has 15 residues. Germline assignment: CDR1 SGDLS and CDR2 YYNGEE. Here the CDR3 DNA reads TGTGCCAGCAGCGGAGACGACAGTTCCTACAATGAGCAGTTCTTC. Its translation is CASSGDDSSYNEQFF.

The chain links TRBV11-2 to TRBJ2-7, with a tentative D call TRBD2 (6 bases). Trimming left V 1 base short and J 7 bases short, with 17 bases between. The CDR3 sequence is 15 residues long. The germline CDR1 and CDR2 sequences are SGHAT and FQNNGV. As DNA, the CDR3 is TGTGCCAGCAGCTTAGTAGGGACTCTCTTACTGGAGCAGTACTTC. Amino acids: CASSLVGTLLLEQYF.

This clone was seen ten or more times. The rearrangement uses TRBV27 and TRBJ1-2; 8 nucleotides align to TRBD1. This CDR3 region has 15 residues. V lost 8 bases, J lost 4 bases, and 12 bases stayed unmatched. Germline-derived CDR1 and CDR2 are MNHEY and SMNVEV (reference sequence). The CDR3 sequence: CASRDRTIGGYGYTF. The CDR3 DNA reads TGTGCCAGCCGGGACAGGACTATAGGGGGCTATGGCTACACCTTC.

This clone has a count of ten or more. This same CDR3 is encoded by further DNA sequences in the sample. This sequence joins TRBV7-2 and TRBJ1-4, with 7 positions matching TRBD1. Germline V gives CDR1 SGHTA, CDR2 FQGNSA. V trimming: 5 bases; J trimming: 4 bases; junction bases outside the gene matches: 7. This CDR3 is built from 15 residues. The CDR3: CASSRQGGDNEKLFF. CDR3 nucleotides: TGTGCCAGCAGCAGACAGGGAGGGGATAATGAAAAACTGTTTTTT.

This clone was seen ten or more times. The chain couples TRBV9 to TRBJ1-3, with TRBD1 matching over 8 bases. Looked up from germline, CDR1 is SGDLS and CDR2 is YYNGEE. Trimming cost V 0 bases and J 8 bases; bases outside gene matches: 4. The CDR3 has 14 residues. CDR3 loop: CASSVEQGVDTIYF. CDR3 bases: TGTGCCAGCAGCGTAGAACAGGGGGTAGACACCATATATTTT.

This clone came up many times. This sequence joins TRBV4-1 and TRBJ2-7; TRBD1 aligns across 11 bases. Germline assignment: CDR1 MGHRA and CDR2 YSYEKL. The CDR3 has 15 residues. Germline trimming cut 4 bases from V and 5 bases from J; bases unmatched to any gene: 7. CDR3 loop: CASSLPGTGGDEQYF. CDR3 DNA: TGCGCCAGCAGCCTGCCTGGGACAGGGGGGGACGAGCAGTACTTC.

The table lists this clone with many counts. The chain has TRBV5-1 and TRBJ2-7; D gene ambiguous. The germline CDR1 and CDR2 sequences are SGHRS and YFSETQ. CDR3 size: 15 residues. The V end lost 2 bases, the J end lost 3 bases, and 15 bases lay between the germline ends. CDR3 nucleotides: TGCGCCAGCAGCTTAAGTGTTGGGATACACTACGAGCAGTACTTC. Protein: CASSLSVGIHYEQYF.